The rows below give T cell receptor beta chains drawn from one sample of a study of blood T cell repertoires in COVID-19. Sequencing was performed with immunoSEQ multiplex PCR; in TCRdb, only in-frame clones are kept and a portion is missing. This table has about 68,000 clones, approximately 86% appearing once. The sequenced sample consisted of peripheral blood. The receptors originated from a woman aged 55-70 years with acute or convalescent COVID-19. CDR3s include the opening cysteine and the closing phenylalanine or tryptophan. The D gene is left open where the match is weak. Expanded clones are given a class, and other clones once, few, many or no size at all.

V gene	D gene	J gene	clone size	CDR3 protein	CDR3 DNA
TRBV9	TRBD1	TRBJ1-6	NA	CASSKGEGAENSPLHF	TGTGCCAGCAGCAAAGGTGAGGGGGCGGAAAATTCACCCCTCCACTTT
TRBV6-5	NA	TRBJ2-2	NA	CASNGPSLNTGELFF	TGTGCCAGCAATGGGCCGTCGCTAAACACCGGGGAGCTGTTTTTT
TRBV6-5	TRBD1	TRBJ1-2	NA	CASSRDRFYGYTF	TGTGCCAGCAGCAGGGACAGGTTCTATGGCTACACCTTC
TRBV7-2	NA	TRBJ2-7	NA	CASSLSGTYEQYF	TGTGCCAGCAGCTTATCAGGGACCTACGAGCAGTACTTC
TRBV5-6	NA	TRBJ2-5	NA	CASSRGQLGQETQYF	TGTGCCAGCAGCAGGGGACAACTCGGGCAAGAGACCCAGTACTTC
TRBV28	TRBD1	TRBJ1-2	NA	CASSSRDRGYGYTF	TGTGCCAGCAGTTCCCGGGACAGGGGTTATGGCTACACCTTC
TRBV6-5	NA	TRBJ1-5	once	CASRGGAGKQPQHF	TGTGCCAGCAGGGGGGGGGCAGGAAAGCAGCCCCAGCATTTT
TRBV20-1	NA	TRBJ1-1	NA	CSASKNTEAFF	TGCAGTGCTAGCAAGAACACTGAAGCTTTCTTT
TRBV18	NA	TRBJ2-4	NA	CASSPSVSGAAKNIQYF	TGTGCCAGCTCACCATCAGTAAGTGGGGCGGCCAAAAACATTCAGTACTTC
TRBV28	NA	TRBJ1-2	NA	CASSSKRDGYTF	TGTGCCAGCAGTTCAAAGAGGGATGGCTACACCTTC
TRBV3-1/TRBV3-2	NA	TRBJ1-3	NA	CASSTGAPGNTIYF	TGTGCCAGCAGCACAGGAGCCCCTGGAAACACCATATATTTT